These 13 T cell receptor beta chains were sequenced from one sample in a study of CD8 T cells in Susac syndrome. When the RNA was reverse transcribed, random hexamers were used with an input of roughly 0.5 to 1 ug. TCRdb passed the immunoSEQ multiplex PCR reads through MiXCR, listing each CDR3 protein once. The sample comprises roughly 250,000 distinct CDR3 sequences, 90% to 96% of which are singletons, and 0.095% to 0.12% rests with the top ten. The sample taken for sequencing was CD4+ T cells from PBMCs. The receptors were gathered from a human donor with Susac syndrome.

The chain carries TRBV3-1 and TRBJ1-2; TRBD1 aligns across 11 bases. Germline CDR1 reads LGHDT; CDR2 reads YNNKEL (reference sequence). This CDR3 is built from 13 residues. Losses at the gene ends were 1 base for V and 13 bases for J; bases not matched to a gene: 5. CDR3 amino acids: CASSQGTGGPGTF. Written as DNA, the CDR3 is TGTGCCAGCAGCCAAGGGACAGGGGGCCCCGGCACCTTC.

The rearrangement joins TRBV2 to TRBJ1-5; D remains unclear. V was pared by 1 base and J by 8 bases, with 9 bases between. Germline V gene lookup returns CDR1 SNHLY and CDR2 FYNNEI. The CDR3 runs 13 residues. The CDR3 nucleotides read TGTGCCAGCAGTGAAGTAAGGAATGAGCCCCAGCATTTT. Translation gives CASSEVRNEPQHF.

This clonotype was found once. The J gene is TRBJ2-5, the V gene TRBV12-3 or TRBV12-4; D ambiguous. This CDR3 has 13 residues. V was shortened by 3 bases and J by 5 bases, with 10 bases between the two germline ends. CDR3 in amino acids: CASSLSLGETQYF. For the CDR3, the DNA is TGTGCCAGCAGTTTGTCCCTTGGTGAGACCCAGTACTTC.

The V call is TRBV7-2, the J call TRBJ2-1; TRBD2 is a possible D gene (5 bases). CDR1 SGHTA and CDR2 FQGNSA come from the germline V gene. V lost 4 bases and J 12 bases, leaving 19 bases between the germline ends. CDR3 size: 14 residues. The DNA for the CDR3 is TGTGCCAGCAGCTCTCAAGGCGGGCATAGAGGGCAGTTCTTC. It is translated as CASSSQGGHRGQFF. Full variable domain (missing parts from reference TRBV7-2 and TRBJ2-1): GAGVSQSPSNKVTEKGKDVELRCDPISGHTALYWYRQSLGQGLEFLIYFQGNSAPDKSGLPSDRFSAERTGGSVSTLTIQRTQQEDSAVYLCASSSQGGHRGQFFGPGTRLTVL.

The chain employs TRBV3-1 and TRBJ2-1, with a possible D match to TRBD2 (5 bases). Germline CDR1 is LGHDT and CDR2 is YNNKEL (reference sequence). The CDR3 spans 13 residues. Trimming removed 0 bases at V and 13 bases at J, with 13 bases between. The CDR3 is CASSQEGRTSQFF. In DNA, the CDR3 is TGTGCCAGCAGCCAAGAAGGCAGGACTTCTCAGTTCTTC.

V usage is TRBV7-6 and J usage is TRBJ2-6; 7 bases agree with TRBD2. The germline V gene encodes CDR1 SGHVS and CDR2 FNYEAQ. This CDR3 region has 15 residues. The trim removed 4 bases at V and 10 bases at J, leaving 10 bases unmatched. The CDR3 spells CASSSYSGTSNVLTF. The CDR3 DNA reads as TGTGCCAGCAGCTCCTACAGCGGGACTTCGAACGTCCTGACTTTC. Drawing the rest from reference TRBV7-6 and TRBJ2-6, the complete variable domain is GAGVSQSPRYKVTKRGQDVALRCDPISGHVSLYWYRQALGQGPEFLTYFNYEAQQDKSGLPNDRFSAERPEGSISTLTIQRTEQRDSAMYRCASSSYSGTSNVLTFGAGSRLTVL.

The gene calls are TRBV7-9 and TRBJ1-1; tentatively, D is TRBD1 (5 bases). The V and J ends lost 5 bases and 4 bases respectively, with 11 bases between them. Germline-derived CDR1 and CDR2 are SEHNR and FQNEAQ (reference sequence). The CDR3 consists of 13 residues. The CDR3 sequence is CASSVPGATEAFF. For the CDR3, the DNA is TGTGCCAGCAGCGTGCCCGGGGCCACTGAAGCTTTCTTT.

The V and J genes are TRBV7-2 and TRBJ2-7, with D hard to call. The germline V gene has CDR1 SGHTA and CDR2 FQGNSA. This CDR3 spans 11 amino acids. V lost 1 base and J lost 6, with 4 bases in between. The CDR3 loop is CASSLGAEQYF. CDR3 bases: TGTGCCAGCAGCTTAGGGGCCGAGCAGTACTTC.

V and J are TRBV7-9 and TRBJ2-3; a possible D gene is TRBD1 (6 bases). V was pared by 1 base and J by 1 base, with 12 bases between. Germline V gene sequence: CDR1 SEHNR, CDR2 FQNEAQ (reference sequence). This CDR3 has 16 amino acids. CDR3 DNA: TGTGCCAGCAGCTTAGATGTCTGGACAGGCACAGATACGCAGTATTTT. This translates into CASSLDVWTGTDTQYF.

The chain is built from TRBV14 and TRBJ2-1; D possibly corresponds to TRBD1 (6 bases). The CDR3 is 19 amino acids. The ends were cut back, 4 bases at V and 6 bases at J, with 28 bases in the middle. Germline loops: CDR1 SGHDN, CDR2 FVKESK. The CDR3 region is CASSREQPGVLTRSNEQFF. The CDR3 DNA reads TGTGCCAGCAGCCGAGAGCAGCCAGGGGTTCTTACCCGTAGCAATGAGCAGTTCTTC.

V is TRBV3-1 and J is TRBJ1-1; a possible D gene is TRBD1 (5 bases). The CDR3 is 13 amino acids. The V end lost 3 bases, the J end lost 4 bases, and 9 bases lay between the germline ends. Germline V gene lookup returns CDR1 LGHDT and CDR2 YNNKEL (reference sequence). CDR3 DNA: TGTGCCAGCAGCCACCGGGGCAGCACTGAAGCTTTCTTT. Protein: CASSHRGSTEAFF.

This chain links TRBV19 with TRBJ2-7; 7 bases agree with TRBD1. Looked up from germline, CDR1 is LNHDA and CDR2 is SQIVND (reference sequence). The CDR3 has 13 amino acids. V was pared by 10 bases and J by 0 bases, with 6 bases of the junction left unmatched. The chain's CDR3 is CATRGQDSYEQYF. CDR3 DNA sequence: TGTGCCACCCGTGGACAGGACTCCTACGAGCAGTACTTC.

CDR3 residues: CSARLAKNIQYF. The DNA for the CDR3 is TGCAGTGCCAGGCTAGCCAAAAACATTCAGTACTTC. The genes are TRBV20-1 and TRBJ2-4; D is undetermined. Germline loops: CDR1 DFQATT, CDR2 SNEGSKA (reference sequence). V was pared by 6 bases and J by 0 bases, with 6 bases between. The CDR3 totals 12 residues.